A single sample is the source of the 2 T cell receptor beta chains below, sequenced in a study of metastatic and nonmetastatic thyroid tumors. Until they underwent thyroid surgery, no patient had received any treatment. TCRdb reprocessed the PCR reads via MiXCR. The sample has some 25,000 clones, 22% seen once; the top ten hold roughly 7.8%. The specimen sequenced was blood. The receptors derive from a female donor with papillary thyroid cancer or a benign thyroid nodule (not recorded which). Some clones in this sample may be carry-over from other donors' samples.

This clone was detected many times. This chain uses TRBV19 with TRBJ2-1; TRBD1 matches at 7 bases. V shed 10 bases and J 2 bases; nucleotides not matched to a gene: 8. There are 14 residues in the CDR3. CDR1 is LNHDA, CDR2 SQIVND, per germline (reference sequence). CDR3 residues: CATKDRVTYNEQFF. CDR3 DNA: TGTGCCACTAAAGACAGGGTTACCTACAATGAGCAGTTCTTC. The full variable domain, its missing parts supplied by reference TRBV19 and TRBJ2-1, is DGGITQSPKYLFRKEGQNVTLSCEQNLNHDAMYWYRQDPGQGLRLIYYSQIVNDFQKGDIAEGYSVSREKKESFPLTVTSAQKNPTAFYLCATKDRVTYNEQFFGPGTRLTVL.

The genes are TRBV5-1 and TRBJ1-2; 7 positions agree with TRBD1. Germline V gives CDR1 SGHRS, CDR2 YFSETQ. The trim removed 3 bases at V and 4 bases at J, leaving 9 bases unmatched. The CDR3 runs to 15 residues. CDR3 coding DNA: TGCGCCAGCAGCTCTGCCGGGACAGAACCCTATGGCTACACCTTC. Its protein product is CASSSAGTEPYGYTF.